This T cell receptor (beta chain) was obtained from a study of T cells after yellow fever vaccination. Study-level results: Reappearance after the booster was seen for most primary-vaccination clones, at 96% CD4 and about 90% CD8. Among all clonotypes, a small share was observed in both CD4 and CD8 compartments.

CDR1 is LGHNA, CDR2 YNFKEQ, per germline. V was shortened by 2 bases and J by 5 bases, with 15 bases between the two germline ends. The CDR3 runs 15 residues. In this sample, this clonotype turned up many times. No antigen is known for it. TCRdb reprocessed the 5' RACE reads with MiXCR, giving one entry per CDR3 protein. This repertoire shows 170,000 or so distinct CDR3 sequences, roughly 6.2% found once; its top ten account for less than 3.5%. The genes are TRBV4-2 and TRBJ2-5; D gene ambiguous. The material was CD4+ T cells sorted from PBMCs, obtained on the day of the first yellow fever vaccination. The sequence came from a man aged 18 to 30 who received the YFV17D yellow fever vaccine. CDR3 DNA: TGTGCCAGCAGCCAATCCAGGACCCCTGGGGAGACCCAGTACTTC. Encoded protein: CASSQSRTPGETQYF.